The 8 T cell receptor beta chains presented below share a single source sample, sequenced in a study of T cells in localized non-small cell lung cancer. Measured with immunoSEQ multiplex PCR; TCRdb has only the in-frame clones, and not every one. The data contain over 25,000 clones, about 90% of them singletons. The specimen comprised peripheral blood, sampled before any cancer treatment. Receptor source: a female donor aged 60 or older with stage I lung adenocarcinoma.

This chain links TRBV19 with TRBJ1-1; maybe TRBD1 (5 bases). The CDR3 is 16 amino acids. Trimming removed 3 bases from V and 4 bases from J, with 18 bases in between. Germline lookup yields CDR1 LNHDA and CDR2 SQIVND (reference sequence). The CDR3 nucleotides are TGTGCCAGTAGTATCATTGGGAGAGGGGTTGGCACTGAAGCTTTCTTT. It encodes CASSIIGRGVGTEAFF.

This chain connects TRBV2 to TRBJ2-3; 11 bases line up with TRBD2. Germline V gene lookup returns CDR1 SNHLY and CDR2 FYNNEI. J lost 3 bases, V lost 5 bases, and 7 bases had no gene match. This CDR3 is 16 amino acids long. The CDR3: CASSLSGGALTDTQYF. CDR3 bases: TGTGCCAGCAGTCTTAGCGGGGGGGCCTTGACAGATACGCAGTATTTT.

The rearrangement uses TRBV5-6 and TRBJ1-1; TRBD1 might be the D (5 bases). The germline V and J ends were trimmed by 3 bases and 4 bases, with 19 bases remaining between them. Germline V gene lookup returns CDR1 SGHDT and CDR2 YYEEEE. The CDR3 runs to 16 residues. The CDR3 region is CASSSRTGAGRTEAFF. CDR3 in DNA: TGTGCCAGCAGCTCTCGGACCGGGGCAGGGCGCACTGAAGCTTTCTTT.

This chain joins TRBV5-4 and TRBJ2-3; TRBD2 matches at 8 bases. CDR1 and CDR2 (germline): SGHNT, YYREEE (reference sequence). The CDR3 is 15 residues long. Trimming at V came to 8 bases and at J to 7 bases, leaving 15 bases not matched to a gene. The CDR3 spells CASFMAGGAVNTQYF. In DNA, the CDR3 is TGTGCCAGTTTCATGGCCGGGGGGGCCGTGAATACGCAGTATTTT.

The gene calls are TRBV6-6 and TRBJ1-4; no clear D gene. V gave up 6 bases and J gave up 3 bases, with 11 bases separating them. Germline V CDR1 and CDR2: MNHNY, SVGAGI (reference sequence). The CDR3 spans 14 residues. In DNA form, the CDR3 reads TGTGCCAGCAGGAAAGGAGCGGCTAATGAAAAACTGTTTTTT. It codes for CASRKGAANEKLFF.

This clone was seen just once. The chain is built from TRBV4-3 and TRBJ2-6; tentatively, D is TRBD2 (5 bases). Germline V gene sequence: CDR1 LGHNA, CDR2 YSLEER. V was trimmed by 4 bases and J by 0 bases, leaving 10 bases between them. The CDR3 contains 16 residues. CDR3 DNA: TGCGCCAGCAGCCCGGGGTGGAACTCTGGGGCCAACGTCCTGACTTTC. It yields the protein CASSPGWNSGANVLTF.

This clone appeared once. The genes are TRBV30 and TRBJ1-2; 7 bases match TRBD1. In germline, CDR1 is GTSNPN, CDR2 SVGIG (reference sequence). This CDR3 spans 13 amino acids. Unmatched junction bases numbered 7, after V lost 5 bases and J lost 4 bases. The CDR3 region is CAWWTGGAYGYTF. The CDR3, as DNA: TGTGCCTGGTGGACAGGAGGAGCCTATGGCTACACCTTC.

V gene TRBV19 combines with J gene TRBJ1-5; 8 nucleotides line up with TRBD1. J gave up 6 bases and V 6 bases, and 1 base lay outside the gene matches. CDR3 length: 12 amino acids. In germline, CDR1 is LNHDA, CDR2 SQIVND (reference sequence). The CDR3 region has the DNA TGTGCCAGTAGAACAGGGGGTCAGCCCCAGCATTTT. It yields the protein CASRTGGQPQHF.